These T cell receptor beta chains were read from a single sample in a study of T cell repertoires in ileal Crohn's disease. Repertoires were generated with immunoSEQ multiplex PCR, while TCRdb's copy carries only in-frame clones and drops some. This sample carries approximately 8,800 clones, approximately 96% of them seen once, and the ten largest clones take 0.2% to 0.25%. Material for sequencing was ileal tissue. The receptors stem from an adult with Crohn's disease. Both conserved end residues are part of each CDR3. The order of the fields is clone size, D gene, J gene, V gene, CDR3 DNA, CDR3 protein. D genes are given only for firm matches. Clone size appears in some rows only: once, few, many, or a class for an expanded clone.

-	TRBD1	TRBJ2-1	TRBV7-2	TGTGCCAGCTATGGCGGGACAGGTAACAATGAGCAGTTCTTC	CASYGGTGNNEQFF
few	-	TRBJ2-1	TRBV7-8	TGTGCCAGCAGCTTACTACTCGAATCCTCCTACAATGAGCAGTTCTTC	CASSLLLESSYNEQFF
-	TRBD1	TRBJ1-3	TRBV28	TGTGCCAGCAGTTTGACAGGGGCTTCTGGAAACACCATATATTTT	CASSLTGASGNTIYF
once	-	TRBJ1-1	TRBV14	TGTGCCAGCAGCCAAGATCTTGGGGGGAATGTGAAGGCTTTCTTT	CASSQDLGGNVKAFF
-	-	TRBJ1-2	TRBV6-1	TGTGCCAGCAGTGGTCAGGCCTACTATGGCTACACCTTC	CASSGQAYYGYTF
-	-	TRBJ1-3	TRBV2	TGTGCCAGCAGTGCTCACAGGGCTGGAAACACCATATATTTT	CASSAHRAGNTIYF
-	-	TRBJ1-3	TRBV2	TGTGCCAGCAATTTTGACACCGCCTCTGGAAACACCATATATTTT	CASNFDTASGNTIYF
-	-	TRBJ1-1	TRBV19	TGTGCCAGTAGTTACACGACAGCGGGGAACACTGAAGCTTTCTTT	CASSYTTAGNTEAFF
few	TRBD1	TRBJ1-5	TRBV2	TGTGCCAGCAGTCGAGCGGGACAGGGAAGCAATCAGCCCCAGCATTTT	CASSRAGQGSNQPQHF
once	TRBD1	TRBJ1-2	TRBV30	TGTGCCTGGACGGGGTGGGACAGGGACTATGGCTACACCTTC	CAWTGWDRDYGYTF
once	-	TRBJ1-3	TRBV30	TGTGCCTGGAACAGGGCTGGAAACACCATATATTTT	CAWNRAGNTIYF
-	TRBD1	TRBJ1-2	TRBV19	TGTGCCAGTACCCACGGACAGGCCGCGAGCGTCGCCTTC	CASTHGQAASVAF
-	TRBD2	TRBJ2-1	TRBV5-4	TGTGCCAGCAGCACTAGCGGGGGGGCCCTGTCCTACAATGAGCAGTTCTTC	CASSTSGGALSYNEQFF
-	TRBD1	TRBJ1-5	TRBV4-3	TGCGCCAGCAGCCCTGGGACAGGGGGGATTCAGCCCCAGCATTTT	CASSPGTGGIQPQHF
-	TRBD1	TRBJ2-7	TRBV5-4	TGTGCCAGCAGCCCCGGGACAGCGAGCTCCTACGAGCAGTACTTC	CASSPGTASSYEQYF
-	-	TRBJ1-6	TRBV6-5	TGTGCCAGCAGACGCCAGGGATCGGCCCTCCACTTT	CASRRQGSALHF
-	TRBD2	TRBJ2-1	TRBV9	TGTGCCAGCAGCGTAGTTTGGACTAGCGGGGCAGGGGAGCAGTTCTTC	CASSVVWTSGAGEQFF
-	-	TRBJ2-2	TRBV5-6	TGTGCCAGCAGCTTGTACGTCTTTCAGGCCGGGGAGCTGTTTTTT	CASSLYVFQAGELFF
-	-	TRBJ2-1	TRBV15	TGTGCCACCAGCATAAGATCAGGTATCCAAGGTGAGCAGTTCTTC	CATSIRSGIQGEQFF
-	TRBD1	TRBJ1-1	TRBV5-1	TGCGCCAGCAGCCCAGTAACAGGGGTGCGCAATGAAGCTTTCTTT	CASSPVTGVRNEAFF
-	-	TRBJ1-2	TRBV4-3	TGCGCCAGCAGCCAAGATACACAGGTCAACTATGGCTACACCTTC	CASSQDTQVNYGYTF
-	-	TRBJ2-2	TRBV5-1	TGCGCCAGCAGGGGGCTTGGCACCGGGGAGCTGTTTTTT	CASRGLGTGELFF
-	TRBD1	TRBJ1-6	TRBV5-6	TGTGCCAGCAGCCCCGTCGGGACAGAGAATTCACCCCTCCACTTT	CASSPVGTENSPLHF
once	-	TRBJ1-2	TRBV30	TGTGCTTCGACAGAGAACTATGGCTACACCTTC	CASTENYGYTF
once	TRBD2	TRBJ2-5	TRBV9	TGTGCCAGCAGCGTGAGTAGCGGGTACCAAGAGACCCAGTACTTC	CASSVSSGYQETQYF
-	TRBD2	TRBJ2-5	TRBV5-4	TGTGCCAGCAGCTTGTCCGGGGGGGGGCGGGAGACCCAGTACTTC	CASSLSGGGRETQYF
-	-	TRBJ1-1	TRBV4-2	TGTGCCAGCAGCCAAGGCAGGGATAGCGGTGAAGCTTTCTTT	CASSQGRDSGEAFF
-	TRBD1	TRBJ1-1	TRBV7-9	TGTGCCAGCAGCCTCCCGAGGGGGCAGAACACTGAAGCTTTCTTT	CASSLPRGQNTEAFF
-	-	TRBJ2-3	TRBV5-1	TGCGCCAGCAGCTTGGCGGTTCTAGCTACCACAGATACGCAGTATTTT	CASSLAVLATTDTQYF